This T cell receptor (beta chain) was profiled in a study of control samples from healthy donors and cancer patients. Repertoires were generated with immunoSEQ multiplex PCR, while TCRdb's copy carries only in-frame clones and drops some. The repertoire holds approximately 90,000 clones, with more than 75% as singletons. After removal of 6 bases from V and 5 bases from J, the junction contained 6 bases not matched to a gene. CDR3 length: 13 amino acids. Sequencing was done on a sample of blood. This sequence originates from a middle-aged woman in good health. This chain links TRBV12-3 or TRBV12-4 with TRBJ1-2; 7 bases are shared with TRBD1. The CDR3 protein is CASSQGTEYGYTF. The CDR3 DNA sequence: TGTGCCAGCAGCCAAGGGACAGAGTATGGCTACACCTTC.